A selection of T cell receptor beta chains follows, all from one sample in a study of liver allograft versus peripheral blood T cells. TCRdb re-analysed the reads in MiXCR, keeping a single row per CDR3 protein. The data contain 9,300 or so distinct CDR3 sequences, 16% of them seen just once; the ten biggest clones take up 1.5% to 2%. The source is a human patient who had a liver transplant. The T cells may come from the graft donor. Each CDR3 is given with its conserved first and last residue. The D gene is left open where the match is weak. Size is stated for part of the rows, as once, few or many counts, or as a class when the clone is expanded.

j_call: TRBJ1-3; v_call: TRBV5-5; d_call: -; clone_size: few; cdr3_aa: CASSLDGGGNTIYF; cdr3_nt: TGTGCCAGCAGCTTAGACGGGGGTGGAAACACCATATATTTT
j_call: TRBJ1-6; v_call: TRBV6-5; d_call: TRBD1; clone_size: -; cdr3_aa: CASSSGDRNNSPLHF; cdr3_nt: TGTGCCAGCAGTTCAGGGGACAGAAATAATTCACCCCTCCACTTT
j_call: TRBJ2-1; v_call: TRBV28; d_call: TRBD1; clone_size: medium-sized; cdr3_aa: CASTNPGDRVYNEQFF; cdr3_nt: TGTGCCAGCACCAATCCCGGGGACAGGGTTTACAATGAGCAGTTCTTC
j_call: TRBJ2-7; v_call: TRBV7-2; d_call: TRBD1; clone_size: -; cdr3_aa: CASSSRQGSYEQYF; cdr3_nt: TGTGCCAGCAGCTCAAGACAGGGATCCTACGAGCAGTACTTC
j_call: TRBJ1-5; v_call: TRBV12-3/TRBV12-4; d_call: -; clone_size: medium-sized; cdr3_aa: CASSLPQGRAQHF; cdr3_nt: TGTGCCAGCAGTTTGCCGCAGGGAAGGGCCCAGCATTTT
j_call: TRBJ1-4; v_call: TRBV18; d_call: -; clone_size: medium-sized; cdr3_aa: CASSRVDGEKLFF; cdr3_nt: TGTGCCAGCTCGCGAGTAGACGGTGAAAAACTGTTTTTT
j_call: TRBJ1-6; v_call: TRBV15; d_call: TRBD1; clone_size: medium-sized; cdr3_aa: CATSRPGQVSPLHF; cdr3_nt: TGTGCCACCAGCAGACCGGGACAGGTATCACCCCTCCACTTT
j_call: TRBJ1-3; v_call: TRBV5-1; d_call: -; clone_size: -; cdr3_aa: CASSLGSSGNTIYF; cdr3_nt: TGCGCCAGCAGCTTAGGCAGCTCTGGAAACACCATATATTTT
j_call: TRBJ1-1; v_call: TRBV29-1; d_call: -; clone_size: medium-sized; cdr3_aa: CSAGEINTEAFF; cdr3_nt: TGCAGCGCCGGTGAGATTAACACTGAAGCTTTCTTT
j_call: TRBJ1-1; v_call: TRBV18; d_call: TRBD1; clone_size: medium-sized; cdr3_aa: CASSPDRGRTEAFF; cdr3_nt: TGTGCCAGCTCACCGGACAGGGGGCGGACTGAAGCTTTCTTT
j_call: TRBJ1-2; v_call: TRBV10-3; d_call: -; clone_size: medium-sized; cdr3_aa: CAIRAYYGYTF; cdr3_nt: TGTGCCATCAGAGCCTACTATGGCTACACCTTC
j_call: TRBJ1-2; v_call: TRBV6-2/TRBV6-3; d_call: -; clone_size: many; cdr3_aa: CATSDRNYGYTF; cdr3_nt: TGTGCCACCTCGGACAGAAACTATGGCTACACCTTC
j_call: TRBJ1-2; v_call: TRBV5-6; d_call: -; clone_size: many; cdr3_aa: CASSLDQGYGYTF; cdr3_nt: TGTGCCAGCAGCTTGGATCAGGGATATGGCTACACCTTC
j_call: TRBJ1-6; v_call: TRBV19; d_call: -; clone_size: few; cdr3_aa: CASSPLDADPSTLHF; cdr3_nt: TGTGCCAGTAGTCCTTTGGACGCCGACCCCTCCACCCTCCACTTT
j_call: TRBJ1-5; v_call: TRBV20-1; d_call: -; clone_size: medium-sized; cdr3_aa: CSASQSQTGQPQHF; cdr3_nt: TGCAGTGCTAGCCAATCCCAGACCGGACAGCCCCAGCATTTT
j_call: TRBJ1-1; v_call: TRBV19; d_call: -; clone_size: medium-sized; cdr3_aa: CASSPQGLNTEAFF; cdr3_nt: TGTGCCAGTAGTCCACAGGGACTGAACACTGAAGCTTTCTTT
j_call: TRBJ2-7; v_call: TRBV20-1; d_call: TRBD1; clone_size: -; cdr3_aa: CSALDRPGYEQYF; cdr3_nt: TGCAGTGCTCTGGACAGGCCGGGGTACGAGCAGTACTTC
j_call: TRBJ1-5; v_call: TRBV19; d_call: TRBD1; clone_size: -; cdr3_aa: CASSITGGNQPQHF; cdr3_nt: TGTGCCAGTAGTATAACAGGGGGCAATCAGCCCCAGCATTTT
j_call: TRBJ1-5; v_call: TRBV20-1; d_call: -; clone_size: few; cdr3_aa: CSASQGGNQPQHF; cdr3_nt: TGCAGTGCTAGTCAGGGAGGCAATCAGCCCCAGCATTTT
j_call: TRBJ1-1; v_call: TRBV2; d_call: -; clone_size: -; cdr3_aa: CASRAQGWNTEAFF; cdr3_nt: TGTGCCAGCAGGGCGCAGGGCTGGAACACTGAAGCTTTCTTT